This T cell receptor beta chain was sequenced for a study of T cells in Graves' hyperthyroidism and ophthalmopathy. Study-wide results and limits: The model foresaw ophthalmopathy a median roughly 6.5 months prior to onset. The authors' 13 V-J model separated ophthalmopathy from stable hyperthyroidism.

In its sample, this clonotype was seen many times. Its antigen remains unidentified. The germline gives CDR1 MNHEY, CDR2 SMNVEV (reference sequence). The CDR3 runs 14 residues. V gave up 2 bases and J gave up 4 bases, with 11 bases separating them. Using RNA transcripts as the source, TCR beta CDR3 regions were amplified. RT-PCR in the first round (using the HTBI primer set) targeted the TCR CDR3. TCRdb reprocessed the multiplex PCR reads with MiXCR, giving one entry per CDR3 protein. Of about 340,000 distinct CDR3 sequences listed, 21% were seen once; the top ten hold about 50%. The study enrolled patients aged 18 to 65 with newly diagnosed hyperthyroidism of under 2 months' duration. Diagnoses used clinical symptoms, serum thyroxine and TRAb, thyroid ultrasound and orbital computed tomography.

The TCR sequence derives from a woman between 50 and 59 years old with Graves' hyperthyroidism. The sample was blood. J is TRBJ2-5 and V is TRBV27; D not resolved. The CDR3 DNA reads as TGTGCCAGCAGTTTAAGCGCACAGTTAGAGACCCAGTACTTC. Its translation: CASSLSAQLETQYF.